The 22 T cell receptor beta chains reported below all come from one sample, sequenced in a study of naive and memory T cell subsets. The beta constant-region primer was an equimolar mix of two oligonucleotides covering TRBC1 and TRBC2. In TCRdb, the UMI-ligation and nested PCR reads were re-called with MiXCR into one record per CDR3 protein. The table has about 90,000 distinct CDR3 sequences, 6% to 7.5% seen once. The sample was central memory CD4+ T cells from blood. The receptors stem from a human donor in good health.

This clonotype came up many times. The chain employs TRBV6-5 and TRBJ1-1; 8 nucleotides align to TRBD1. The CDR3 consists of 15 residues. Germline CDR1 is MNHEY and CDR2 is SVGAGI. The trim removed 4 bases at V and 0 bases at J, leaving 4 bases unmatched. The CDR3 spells CASSLGDRMNTEAFF. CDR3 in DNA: TGTGCCAGCAGTTTGGGGGACAGGATGAACACTGAAGCTTTCTTT.

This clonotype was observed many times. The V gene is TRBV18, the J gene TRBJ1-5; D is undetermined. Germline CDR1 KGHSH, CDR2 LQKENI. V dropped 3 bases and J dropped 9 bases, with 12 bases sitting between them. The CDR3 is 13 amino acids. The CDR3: CASSPPNLRPQHF. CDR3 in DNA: TGTGCCAGCTCACCCCCCAACTTGAGGCCCCAGCATTTT.

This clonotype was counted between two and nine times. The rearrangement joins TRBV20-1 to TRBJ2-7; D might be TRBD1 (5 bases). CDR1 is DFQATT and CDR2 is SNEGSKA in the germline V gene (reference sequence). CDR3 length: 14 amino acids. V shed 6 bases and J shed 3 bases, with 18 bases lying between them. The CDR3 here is CSAPVRGDSYEQYF. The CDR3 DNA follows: TGCAGTGCCCCCGTAAGGGGCGACAGCTACGAGCAGTACTTC.

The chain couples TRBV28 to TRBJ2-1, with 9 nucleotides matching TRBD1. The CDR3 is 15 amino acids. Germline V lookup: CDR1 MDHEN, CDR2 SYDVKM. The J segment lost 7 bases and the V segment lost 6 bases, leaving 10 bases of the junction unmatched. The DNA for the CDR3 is TGTGCCAGCAGCGGCCGGGACAGGGTGAGAAATGAGCAGTTCTTC. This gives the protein CASSGRDRVRNEQFF.

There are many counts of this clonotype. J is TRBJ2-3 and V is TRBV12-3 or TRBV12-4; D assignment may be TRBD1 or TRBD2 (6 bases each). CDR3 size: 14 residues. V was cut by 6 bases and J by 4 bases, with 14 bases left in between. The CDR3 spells CASRFGGPSDTQYF. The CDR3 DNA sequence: TGTGCCAGCAGGTTTGGGGGGCCGTCAGATACGCAGTATTTT.

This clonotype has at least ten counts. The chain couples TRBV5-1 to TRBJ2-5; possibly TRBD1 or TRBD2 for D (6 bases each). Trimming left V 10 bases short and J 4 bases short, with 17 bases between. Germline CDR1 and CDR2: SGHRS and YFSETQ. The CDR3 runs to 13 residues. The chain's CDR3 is CASGGPQPETQYF. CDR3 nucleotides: TGCGCCTCCGGGGGCCCGCAGCCAGAGACCCAGTACTTC.

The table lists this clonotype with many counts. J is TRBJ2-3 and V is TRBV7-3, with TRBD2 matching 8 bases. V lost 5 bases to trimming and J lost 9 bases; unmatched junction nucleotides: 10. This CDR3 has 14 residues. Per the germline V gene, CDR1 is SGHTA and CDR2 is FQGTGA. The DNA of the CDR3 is TGTGCCAGCAGCCCGGGGGGGCCGGGATTAACGCAGTATTTT. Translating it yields CASSPGGPGLTQYF.

CDR3 sequence (DNA): TGTGCCAGCAGTTACTCGACAGGGAACACTGAAGCTTTCTTT. It translates to CASSYSTGNTEAFF. The chain uses TRBV6-6 and TRBJ1-1; possible D gene TRBD1, 6 bases. The V gene's germline CDR1 is MNHNY and CDR2 SVGAGI (reference sequence). CDR3 size: 14 residues. Trimming left V 0 bases short and J 1 base short, with 6 bases between.

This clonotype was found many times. The CDR3 loop is CASSPGLAGYGANVLTF. CDR3 in DNA: TGTGCCAGCAGCCCGGGACTAGCGGGGTATGGGGCCAACGTCCTGACTTTC. J is TRBJ2-6 and V is TRBV4-2; TRBD2 matches at 13 bases. V shed 4 bases, J shed 3 bases, and the junction held 3 bases outside the gene matches. The CDR3 sequence is 17 residues long. Germline V CDR1 and CDR2: LGHNA, YNFKEQ.

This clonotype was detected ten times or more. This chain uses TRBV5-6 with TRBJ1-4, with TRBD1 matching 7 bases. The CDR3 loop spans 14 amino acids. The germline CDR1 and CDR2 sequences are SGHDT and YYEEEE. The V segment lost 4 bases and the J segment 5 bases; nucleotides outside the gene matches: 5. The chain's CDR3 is CASSRTGPNEKLFF. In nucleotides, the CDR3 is TGTGCCAGCAGCAGGACAGGACCGAATGAAAAACTGTTTTTT.

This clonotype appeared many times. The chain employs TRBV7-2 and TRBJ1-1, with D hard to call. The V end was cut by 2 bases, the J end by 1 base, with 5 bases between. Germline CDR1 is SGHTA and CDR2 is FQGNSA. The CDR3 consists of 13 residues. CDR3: CASSLSANTEAFF. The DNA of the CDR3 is TGTGCCAGCAGCTTATCGGCGAACACTGAAGCTTTCTTT. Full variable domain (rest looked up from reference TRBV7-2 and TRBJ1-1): GAGVSQSPSNKVTEKGKDVELRCDPISGHTALYWYRQSLGQGLEFLIYFQGNSAPDKSGLPSDRFSAERTGGSVSTLTIQRTQQEDSAVYLCASSLSANTEAFFGQGTRLTVV.

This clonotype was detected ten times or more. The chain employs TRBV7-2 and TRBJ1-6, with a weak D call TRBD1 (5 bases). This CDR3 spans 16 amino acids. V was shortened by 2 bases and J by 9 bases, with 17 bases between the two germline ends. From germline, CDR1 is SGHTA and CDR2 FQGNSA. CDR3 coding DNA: TGTGCCAGCAGCTTAAACGGCAGGGCGGGGGGTTCACCCCTCCACTTT. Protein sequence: CASSLNGRAGGSPLHF.

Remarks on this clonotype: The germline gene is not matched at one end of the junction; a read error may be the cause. The chain's CDR3 is CASSLGKTGPNF. As DNA, the CDR3 is TGTGCCAGCAGTTTGGGAAAGACGGGGCCTAACTTT. The V gene is TRBV28, the J gene TRBJ1-6, with D possibly TRBD1 on 5 matching bases. The germline gives CDR1 MDHEN, CDR2 SYDVKM. This CDR3 is built from 12 residues.

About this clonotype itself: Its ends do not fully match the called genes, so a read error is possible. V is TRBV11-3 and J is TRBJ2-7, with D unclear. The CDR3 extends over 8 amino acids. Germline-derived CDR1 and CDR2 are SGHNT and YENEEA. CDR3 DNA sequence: TGTGCCAGCAGCCCCGACCACTTC. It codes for CASSPDHF.

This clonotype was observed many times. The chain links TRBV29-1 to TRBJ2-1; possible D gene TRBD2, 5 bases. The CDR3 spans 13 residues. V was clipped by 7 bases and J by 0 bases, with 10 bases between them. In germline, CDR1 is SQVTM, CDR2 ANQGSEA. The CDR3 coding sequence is TGCAGCGCCGGGGTCATCTCCTACAATGAGCAGTTCTTC. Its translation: CSAGVISYNEQFF.

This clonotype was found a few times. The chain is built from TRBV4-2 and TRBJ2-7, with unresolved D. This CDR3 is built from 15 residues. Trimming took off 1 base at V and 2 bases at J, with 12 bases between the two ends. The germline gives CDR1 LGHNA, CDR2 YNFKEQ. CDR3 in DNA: TGTGCCAGCAGCCAAGGCCCTGACTGGGCCTACGAGCAGTACTTC. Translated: CASSQGPDWAYEQYF.

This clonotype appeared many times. This CDR3 reads CASRTLQGANEQYF. CDR3 DNA: TGTGCCAGCAGGACGCTACAGGGGGCGAACGAGCAGTACTTC. The V gene is TRBV28, the J gene TRBJ2-7; 9 bases are a match to TRBD1. Germline V gene sequence: CDR1 MDHEN, CDR2 SYDVKM. The J segment lost 5 bases and the V segment lost 6 bases, leaving 8 bases of the junction unmatched. The CDR3 runs 14 residues. Full variable domain (outside the CDR3, taken from reference TRBV28 and TRBJ2-7): DVKVTQSSRYLVKRTGEKVFLECVQDMDHENMFWYRQDPGLGLRLIYFSYDVKMKEKGDIPEGYSVSREKKERFSLILESASTNQTSMYLCASRTLQGANEQYFGPGTRLTVT.

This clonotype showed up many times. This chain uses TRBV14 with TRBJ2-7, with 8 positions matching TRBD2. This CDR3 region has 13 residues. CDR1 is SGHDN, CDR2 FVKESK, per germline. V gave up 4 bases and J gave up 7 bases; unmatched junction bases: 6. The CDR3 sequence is CASSPGLGREQYF. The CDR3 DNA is TGTGCCAGCAGCCCGGGACTAGGAAGGGAGCAGTACTTC.

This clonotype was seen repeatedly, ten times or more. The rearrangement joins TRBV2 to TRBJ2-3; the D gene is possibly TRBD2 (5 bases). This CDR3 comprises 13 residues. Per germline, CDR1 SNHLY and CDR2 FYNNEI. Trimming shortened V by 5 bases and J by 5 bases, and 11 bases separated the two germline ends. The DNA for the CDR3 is TGTGCCAGCAGTTTGACTGAGGGAGATACGCAGTATTTT. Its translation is CASSLTEGDTQYF.

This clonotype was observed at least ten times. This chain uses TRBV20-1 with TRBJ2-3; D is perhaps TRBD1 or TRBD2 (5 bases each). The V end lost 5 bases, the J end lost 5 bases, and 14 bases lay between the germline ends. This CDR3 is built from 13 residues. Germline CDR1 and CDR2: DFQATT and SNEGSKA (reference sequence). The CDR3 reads CSAPHGAVDTQYF. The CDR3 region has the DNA TGCAGTGCTCCCCACGGGGCTGTAGATACGCAGTATTTT.

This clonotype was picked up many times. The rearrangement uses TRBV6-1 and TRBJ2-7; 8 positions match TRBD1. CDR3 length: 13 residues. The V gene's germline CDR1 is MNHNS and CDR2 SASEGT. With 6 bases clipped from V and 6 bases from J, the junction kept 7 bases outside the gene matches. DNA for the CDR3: TGTGCCAGCAGCCCCGACAGGGGTACCGAGCAGTACTTC. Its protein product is CASSPDRGTEQYF.

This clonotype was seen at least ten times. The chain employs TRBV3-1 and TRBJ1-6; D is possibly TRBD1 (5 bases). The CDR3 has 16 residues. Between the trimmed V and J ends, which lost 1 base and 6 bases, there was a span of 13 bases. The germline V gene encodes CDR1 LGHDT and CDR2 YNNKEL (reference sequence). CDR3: CASSQGLRGSNSPLHF. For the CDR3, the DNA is TGTGCCAGCAGCCAAGGGTTACGGGGCTCTAATTCACCCCTCCACTTT.